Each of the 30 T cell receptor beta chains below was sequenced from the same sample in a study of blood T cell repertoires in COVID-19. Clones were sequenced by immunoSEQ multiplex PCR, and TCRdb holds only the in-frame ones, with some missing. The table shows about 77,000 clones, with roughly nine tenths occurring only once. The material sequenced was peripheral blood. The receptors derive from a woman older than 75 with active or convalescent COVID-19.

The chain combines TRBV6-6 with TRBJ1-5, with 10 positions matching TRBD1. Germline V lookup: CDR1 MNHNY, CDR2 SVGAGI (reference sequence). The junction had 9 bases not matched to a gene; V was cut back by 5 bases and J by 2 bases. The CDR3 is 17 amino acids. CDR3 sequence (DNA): TGTGCCAGCAGTCGCGGACAGGGGGATGTGGGCAATCAGCCCCAGCATTTT. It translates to CASSRGQGDVGNQPQHF.

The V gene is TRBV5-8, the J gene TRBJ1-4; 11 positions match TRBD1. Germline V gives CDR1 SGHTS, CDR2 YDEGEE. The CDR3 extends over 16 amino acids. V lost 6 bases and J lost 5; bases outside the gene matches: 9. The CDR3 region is CASTPGGTGGNEKLFF. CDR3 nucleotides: TGTGCCAGCACCCCTGGAGGGACAGGGGGGAATGAAAAACTGTTTTTT.

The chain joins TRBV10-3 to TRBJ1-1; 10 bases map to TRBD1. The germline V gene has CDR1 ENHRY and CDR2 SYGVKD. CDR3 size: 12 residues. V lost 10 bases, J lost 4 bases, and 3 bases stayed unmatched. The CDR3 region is CATGTGVTEAFF. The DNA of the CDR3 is TGTGCCACCGGGACAGGGGTCACTGAAGCTTTCTTT.

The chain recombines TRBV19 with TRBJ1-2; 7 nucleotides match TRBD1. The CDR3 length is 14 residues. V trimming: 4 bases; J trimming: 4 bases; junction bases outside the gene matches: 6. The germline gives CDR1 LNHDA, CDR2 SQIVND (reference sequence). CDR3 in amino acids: CASSNRGSGYGYTF. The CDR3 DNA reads TGTGCCAGTAGTAACAGGGGCAGCGGCTATGGCTACACCTTC.

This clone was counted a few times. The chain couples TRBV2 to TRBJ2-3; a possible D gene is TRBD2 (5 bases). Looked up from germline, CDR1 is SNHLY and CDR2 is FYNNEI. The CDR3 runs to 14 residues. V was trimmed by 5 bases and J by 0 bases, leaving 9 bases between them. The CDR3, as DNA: TGTGCCAGCAGTCTCGGGGTTAGCACAGATACGCAGTATTTT. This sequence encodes CASSLGVSTDTQYF.

CDR3 bases: TGTGCCAGTAGTGCCGGACAGGGCTTCTATGGCTACACCTTC. Amino acid sequence: CASSAGQGFYGYTF. The V gene is TRBV19, the J gene TRBJ1-2, with 8 bases aligning to TRBD1. Germline CDR1 and CDR2: LNHDA and SQIVND (reference sequence). CDR3 length equals 14 residues. Trimming at V came to 5 bases and at J to 4 bases, leaving 6 bases not matched to a gene.

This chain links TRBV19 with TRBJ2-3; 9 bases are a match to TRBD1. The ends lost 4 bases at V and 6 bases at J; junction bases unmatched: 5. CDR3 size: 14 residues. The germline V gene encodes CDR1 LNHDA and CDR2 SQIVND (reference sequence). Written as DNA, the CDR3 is TGTGCCAGTAGTACCTGGGACAGGGCGGATACGCAGTATTTT. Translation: CASSTWDRADTQYF. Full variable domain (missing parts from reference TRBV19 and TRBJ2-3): DGGITQSPKYLFRKEGQNVTLSCEQNLNHDAMYWYRQDPGQGLRLIYYSQIVNDFQKGDIAEGYSVSREKKESFPLTVTSAQKNPTAFYLCASSTWDRADTQYFGPGTRLTVL.

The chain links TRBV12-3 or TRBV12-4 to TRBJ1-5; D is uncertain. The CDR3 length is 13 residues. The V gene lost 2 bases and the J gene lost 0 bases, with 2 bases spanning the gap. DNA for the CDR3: TGTGCCAGCAGTTTATATAGCAATCAGCCCCAGCATTTT. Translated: CASSLYSNQPQHF.

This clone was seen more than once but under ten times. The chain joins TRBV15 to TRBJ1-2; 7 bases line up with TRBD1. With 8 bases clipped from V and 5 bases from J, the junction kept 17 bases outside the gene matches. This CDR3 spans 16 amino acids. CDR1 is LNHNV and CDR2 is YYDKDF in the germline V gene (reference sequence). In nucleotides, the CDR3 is TGTGCCACCGCTCCTAGTTTCGGGGACAGTGCGTATGGCTACACCTTC. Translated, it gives CATAPSFGDSAYGYTF.

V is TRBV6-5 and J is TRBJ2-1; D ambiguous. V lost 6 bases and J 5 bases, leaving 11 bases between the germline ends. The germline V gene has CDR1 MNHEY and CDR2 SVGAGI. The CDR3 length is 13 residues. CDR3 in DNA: TGTGCCAGCAGACACAGAGTACACAATGAGCAGTTCTTC. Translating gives CASRHRVHNEQFF.

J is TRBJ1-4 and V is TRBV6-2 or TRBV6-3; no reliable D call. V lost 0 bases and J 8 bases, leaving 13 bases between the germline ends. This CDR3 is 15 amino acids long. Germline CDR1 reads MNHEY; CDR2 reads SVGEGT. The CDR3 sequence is CASSYSTGMSEKLFF. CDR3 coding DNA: TGTGCCAGCAGTTACTCGACGGGAATGAGCGAAAAACTGTTTTTT.

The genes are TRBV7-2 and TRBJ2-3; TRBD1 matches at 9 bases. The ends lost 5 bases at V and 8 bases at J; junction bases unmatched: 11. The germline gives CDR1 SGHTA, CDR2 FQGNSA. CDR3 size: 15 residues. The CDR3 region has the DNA TGTGCCAGCAGCCTCGGACAGGGGAGGTTAGGTACGCAGTATTTT. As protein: CASSLGQGRLGTQYF.

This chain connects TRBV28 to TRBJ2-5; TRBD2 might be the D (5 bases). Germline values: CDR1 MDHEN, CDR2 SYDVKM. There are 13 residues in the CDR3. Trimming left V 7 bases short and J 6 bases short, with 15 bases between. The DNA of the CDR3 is TGTGCCAGCACCCCACTAGATATGAAGACCCAGTACTTC. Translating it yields CASTPLDMKTQYF.

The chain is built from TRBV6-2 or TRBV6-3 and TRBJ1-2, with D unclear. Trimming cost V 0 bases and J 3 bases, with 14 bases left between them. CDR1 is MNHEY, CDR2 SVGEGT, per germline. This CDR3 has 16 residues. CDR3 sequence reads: CASSYSRGRPYYGYTF. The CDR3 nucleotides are TGTGCCAGCAGTTACTCGAGAGGGAGGCCCTACTATGGCTACACCTTC.

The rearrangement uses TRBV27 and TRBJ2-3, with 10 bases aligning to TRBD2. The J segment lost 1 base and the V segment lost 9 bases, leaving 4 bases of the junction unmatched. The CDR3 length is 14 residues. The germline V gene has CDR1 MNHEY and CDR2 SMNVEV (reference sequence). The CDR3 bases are TGTGCCAGAACCGGGACTAGCGGCACAGATACGCAGTATTTT. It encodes CARTGTSGTDTQYF.

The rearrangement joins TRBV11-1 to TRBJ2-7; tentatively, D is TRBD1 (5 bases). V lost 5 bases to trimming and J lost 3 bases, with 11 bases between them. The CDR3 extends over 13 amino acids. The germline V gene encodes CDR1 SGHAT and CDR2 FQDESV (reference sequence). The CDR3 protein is CASSNRGGYEQYF. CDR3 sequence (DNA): TGTGCCAGCAGCAATAGGGGCGGCTACGAGCAGTACTTC.

CDR3 bases: TGTGCCATCTACCACCAGGGCGAGCAGTACTTC. Amino acids: CAIYHQGEQYF. The chain recombines TRBV7-6 with TRBJ2-7; D is perhaps TRBD1 (5 bases). CDR1 SGHVS and CDR2 FNYEAQ come from the germline V gene. CDR3 length: 11 residues. V was cut by 10 bases and J by 6 bases, with 13 bases left in between.

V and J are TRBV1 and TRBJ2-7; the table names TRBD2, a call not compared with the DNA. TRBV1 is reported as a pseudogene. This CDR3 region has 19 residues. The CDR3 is CTSSHVGTSGPSLSYEQYF. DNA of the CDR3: TGCACCAGCAGCCATGTCGGGACTAGCGGCCCTTCTCTCTCCTACGAGCAGTACTTC.

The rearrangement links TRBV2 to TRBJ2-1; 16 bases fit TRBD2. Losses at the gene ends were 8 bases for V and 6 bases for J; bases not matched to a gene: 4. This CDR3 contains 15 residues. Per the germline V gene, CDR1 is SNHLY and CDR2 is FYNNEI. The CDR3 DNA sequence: TGTGCCAGCCGGGGACTAGCGGGGGGGGTCAATGAGCAGTTCTTC. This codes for CASRGLAGGVNEQFF.

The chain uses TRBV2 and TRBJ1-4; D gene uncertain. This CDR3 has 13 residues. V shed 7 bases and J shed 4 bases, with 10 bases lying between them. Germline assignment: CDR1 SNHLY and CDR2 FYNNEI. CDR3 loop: CASKEANNEKLFF. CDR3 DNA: TGTGCCAGCAAAGAGGCCAATAATGAAAAACTGTTTTTT.

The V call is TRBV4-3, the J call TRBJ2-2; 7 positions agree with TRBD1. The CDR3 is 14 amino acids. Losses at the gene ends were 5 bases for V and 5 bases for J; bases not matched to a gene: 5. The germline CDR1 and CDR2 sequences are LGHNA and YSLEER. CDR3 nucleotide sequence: TGCGCCAGCAGCTTGCACAGGGGTACCGGGGAGCTGTTTTTT. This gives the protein CASSLHRGTGELFF.

The CDR3 nucleotides are TGTGCCAGCAGCTCTGGGCTAGCATCTGGGGAGCAGTACTTC. Amino acids: CASSSGLASGEQYF. The chain couples TRBV5-5 to TRBJ2-7; TRBD2 might be the D (5 bases). CDR1 SGHKS and CDR2 YYEKEE come from the germline V gene (reference sequence). This CDR3 is built from 14 residues. Trimming took off 3 bases at V and 7 bases at J, with 17 bases between the two ends. Full variable domain (rest looked up from reference TRBV5-5 and TRBJ2-7): DAGVTQSPTHLIKTRGQQVTLRCSPISGHKSVSWYQQVLGQGPQFIFQYYEKEERGRGNFPDRFSARQFPNYSSELNVNALLLGDSALYLCASSSGLASGEQYFGPGTRLTVT.

CDR3 sequence (DNA): TGTGCCAGCAGTGCCCTCCTAGCGGGGGGGCGGGATACGCAGTATTTT. It encodes CASSALLAGGRDTQYF. V gene TRBV6-2 or TRBV6-3 combines with J gene TRBJ2-3, with 12 bases that match TRBD2. The trim removed 5 bases at V and 6 bases at J, leaving 9 bases unmatched. The CDR3 covers 16 residues. Germline CDR1 and CDR2: MNHEY and SVGEGT.

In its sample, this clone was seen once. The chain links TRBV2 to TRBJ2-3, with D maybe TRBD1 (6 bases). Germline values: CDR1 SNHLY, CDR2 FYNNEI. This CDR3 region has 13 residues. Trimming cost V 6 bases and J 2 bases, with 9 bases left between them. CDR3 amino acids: CASRGDNTDTQYF. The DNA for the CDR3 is TGTGCCAGCAGGGGGGACAACACAGATACGCAGTATTTT.

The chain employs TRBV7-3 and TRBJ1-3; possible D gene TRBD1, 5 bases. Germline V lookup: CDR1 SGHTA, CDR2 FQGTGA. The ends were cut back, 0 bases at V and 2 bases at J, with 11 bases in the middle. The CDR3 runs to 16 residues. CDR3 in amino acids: CASSLTPGNAGNTIYF. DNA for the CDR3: TGTGCCAGCAGCTTAACTCCAGGGAACGCTGGAAACACCATATATTTT. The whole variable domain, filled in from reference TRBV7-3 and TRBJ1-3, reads GAGVSQTPSNKVTEKGKYVELRCDPISGHTALYWYRQSLGQGPEFLIYFQGTGAADDSGLPNDRFFAVRPEGSVSTLKIQRTERGDSAVYLCASSLTPGNAGNTIYFGEGSWLTVV.

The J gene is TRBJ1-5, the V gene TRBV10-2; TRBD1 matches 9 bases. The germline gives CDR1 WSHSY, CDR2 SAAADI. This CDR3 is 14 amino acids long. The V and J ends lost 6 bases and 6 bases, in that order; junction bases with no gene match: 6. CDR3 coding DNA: TGCGCCAGCAGAACCGGGACAGGGTCTCAGCCCCAGCATTTT. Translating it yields CASRTGTGSQPQHF.

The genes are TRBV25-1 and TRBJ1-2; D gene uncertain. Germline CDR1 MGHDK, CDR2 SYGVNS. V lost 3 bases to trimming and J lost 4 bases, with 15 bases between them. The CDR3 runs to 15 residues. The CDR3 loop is CASSETAGLLYGYTF. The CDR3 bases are TGTGCCAGCAGTGAGACCGCGGGCCTACTCTATGGCTACACCTTC.

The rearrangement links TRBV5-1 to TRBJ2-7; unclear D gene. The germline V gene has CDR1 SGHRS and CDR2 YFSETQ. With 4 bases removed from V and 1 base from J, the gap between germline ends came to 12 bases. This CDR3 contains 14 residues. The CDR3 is CASSPERISYEQYF. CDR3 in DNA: TGCGCCAGCAGCCCGGAGAGGATTTCCTACGAGCAGTACTTC.

CDR3 DNA: TGTGCCAGCAGCTCCTTCTTAGGGGGCCGTTCACCCCTCCACTTT. Protein: CASSSFLGGRSPLHF. The genes are TRBV3-1 (or the pseudogene TRBV3-2) and TRBJ1-6, with 7 bases identical to TRBD1. Germline V gene lookup returns CDR1 LGHDT and CDR2 YNNKEL (reference sequence). The length of the CDR3 is 15 residues. V was pared by 5 bases and J by 9 bases, with 10 bases of the junction left unmatched.

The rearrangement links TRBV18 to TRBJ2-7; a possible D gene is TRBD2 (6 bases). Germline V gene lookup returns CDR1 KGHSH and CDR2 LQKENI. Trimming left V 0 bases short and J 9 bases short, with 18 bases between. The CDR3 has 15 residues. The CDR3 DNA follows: TGTGCCAGCTCACCACCGGGACTCGGAAGTGGATGGCAGTACTTC. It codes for CASSPPGLGSGWQYF.